A selection of T cell receptor beta chains follows, all from one sample in a study of cytomegalovirus exposure and HLA in healthy donors. Here immunoSEQ multiplex PCR was the method, and the copy in TCRdb shows in-frame clones only, minus some. The table lists approximately 160,000 clones, about 86% of them singletons. The sample consisted of PBMCs. The receptor source for this set is a woman younger than 45 in good health and CMV-seronegative. Each CDR3 is given with its conserved first and last residue. A D gene is named only where the DNA matches it firmly. Not every row has a clone size; where given, it reads once, few, many or a size class.

d_gene	v_gene	j_gene	abundance	CDR3nt	CDR3aa
NA	TRBV11-2	TRBJ2-7	NA	TGTGCCAGGATCTACGGCCGGGACAAATACGAGCAGTACTTC	CARIYGRDKYEQYF
NA	TRBV6-5	TRBJ2-3	NA	TGTGCCAGCAGTTACTCGTACAGGGTGTTCGCGGATACGCAGTATTTT	CASSYSYRVFADTQYF
NA	TRBV4-3	TRBJ1-1	NA	TGCGCCAGCAGCCAAGATCCGGGGGGGGACACTGAAGCTTTCTTT	CASSQDPGGDTEAFF
NA	TRBV7-7	TRBJ1-1	few	TGTGCTAGCAGCCTCTCGCTGAACACTGAAGCTTTCTTT	CASSLSLNTEAFF
TRBD2	TRBV4-2	TRBJ2-3	NA	TGTGCCAGCAGCCAAGCGGGGGGGCCAACAGATACGCAGTATTTT	CASSQAGGPTDTQYF
NA	TRBV28	TRBJ2-7	NA	TGTGCCAACAAACCTTTATCGGGGAGCGAGCAGTACTTC	CANKPLSGSEQYF
TRBD1	TRBV2	TRBJ1-5	NA	TGTGCCAGCAGTGAAGTTGCCGGGACAGGGGGATCCGATAGCAATCAGCCCCAGCATTTT	CASSEVAGTGGSDSNQPQHF
NA	TRBV19	TRBJ2-1	NA	TGTGCCAGTAGTATCTCTAGATCCTACAATGAGCAGTTCTTC	CASSISRSYNEQFF
NA	TRBV6-5	TRBJ1-1	NA	TGTGCCAGCAGCCGCCTCCTCCGGTACGGCGCTGAAGCTTTCTTT	CASSRLLRYGAEAFF
NA	TRBV7-2	TRBJ1-4	once	TGTGCCAGCAGCTTACCGGGCAGGGTAAATGAAAAACTGTTTTTT	CASSLPGRVNEKLFF
TRBD2	TRBV2	TRBJ2-1	NA	TGTGCCAGCACTCTCGAGGGGACTAGCGGGAGGGCCAGTCTCTTC	CASTLEGTSGRASLF
NA	TRBV5-1	TRBJ1-1	NA	TGCGCCAGCAGCTTGGATGGGACATTTGGTGAAGCTTTCTTT	CASSLDGTFGEAFF
NA	TRBV6-6	TRBJ2-2	NA	TGTGCCAGCAGTCACGGGACAGGGGAGCTGTTTTTT	CASSHGTGELFF
NA	TRBV20-1	TRBJ1-2	NA	TGCAGTGCTAGAGAGGGGTTTGGCTACACCTTC	CSAREGFGYTF
NA	TRBV11-2	TRBJ2-1	NA	TGTGCCAGCAGCTTCGGGAGTAATGAGCAGTTCTTC	CASSFGSNEQFF
NA	TRBV7-9	TRBJ2-5	NA	TGTGCCAGCAGTTATGTAGGGGGGGATAGACAAGAGACCCAGTACTTC	CASSYVGGDRQETQYF
NA	TRBV9	TRBJ2-1	few	TGTGCCAGCAGCGTAGGTGGGGCCGGGGTTGAGCAGTTCTTC	CASSVGGAGVEQFF